These 25 T cell receptor beta chains were sequenced from one sample in a study of T cell responses to AZD1222 COVID-19 vaccine. Method: immunoSEQ multiplex PCR; TCRdb's copy keeps in-frame clones and lacks some. The sample records about 140,000 clones, over 90% being singletons. The starting material was peripheral blood, obtained on day 0 of MenACWY control vaccination. These receptors were taken from an adult in good health.

V is TRBV5-1 and J is TRBJ1-5; no definite D call. In germline, CDR1 is SGHRS, CDR2 YFSETQ. The CDR3 totals 14 residues. The V and J ends lost 0 bases and 7 bases respectively, with 11 bases between them. The CDR3 spells CASSLEAGGQPQHF. The CDR3 DNA follows: TGCGCCAGCAGCTTGGAGGCAGGAGGACAGCCCCAGCATTTT. The whole variable domain, filled in from reference TRBV5-1 and TRBJ1-5, reads KAGVTQTPRYLIKTRGQQVTLSCSPISGHRSVSWYQQTPGQGLQFLFEYFSETQRNKGNFPGRFSGRQFSNSRSEMNVSTLELGDSALYLCASSLEAGGQPQHFGDGTRLSIL.

This chain joins TRBV7-3 and TRBJ2-2; D remains unclear. Per the germline V gene, CDR1 is SGHTA and CDR2 is FQGTGA. The CDR3 totals 14 residues. Trimming took off 3 bases at V and 1 base at J, with 6 bases between the two ends. CDR3 nucleotide sequence: TGTGCCAGCAGCTTTCGCAGGAACACCGGGGAGCTGTTTTTT. This gives the protein CASSFRRNTGELFF.

The chain joins TRBV7-9 to TRBJ1-3; TRBD1 is a possible D gene (5 bases). The ends were cut back, 0 bases at V and 4 bases at J, with 10 bases in the middle. Germline V gene data show CDR1 as SEHNR and CDR2 as FQNEAQ (reference sequence). The CDR3 has 15 residues. CDR3 region: CASSLAGAAGNTIYF. CDR3 in DNA: TGTGCCAGCAGCTTAGCAGGGGCCGCCGGAAACACCATATATTTT.

The CDR3 DNA reads as TGTGCCACCAGTGACCCCGGGACAGGGGGGCCCGGGGAGCTGTTTTTT. Its translation is CATSDPGTGGPGELFF. This rearrangement joins TRBV24-1 to TRBJ2-2, with 11 bases fitting TRBD1. The V gene end was trimmed by 4 bases and the J gene end by 6 bases; junction bases not matched to a gene: 6. The CDR3 length is 16 residues. Germline lookup yields CDR1 KGHDR and CDR2 SFDVKD.

J is TRBJ1-2 and V is TRBV12-3 or TRBV12-4; D gene unclear. Trimming stripped 1 base from V and 8 bases from J, with 11 bases between. The CDR3 contains 13 residues. CDR3 sequence (DNA): TGTGCCAGCAGTTTAGTAAGAGGGAACGGCTACACCTTC. This gives the protein CASSLVRGNGYTF.

The genes are TRBV20-1 and TRBJ2-1; weak D call: TRBD2 (5 bases). CDR1 and CDR2 from the germline V gene are DFQATT and SNEGSKA (reference sequence). The CDR3 is made up of 8 amino acids. Trimming took 6 bases from V and 12 from J, leaving 6 bases between them. CDR3 sequence reads: CSAAGQFF. CDR3 bases: TGCAGTGCCGCGGGGCAGTTCTTC.

The rearrangement uses TRBV5-1 and TRBJ2-5; D is unclear. V lost 2 bases to trimming and J lost 0 bases, with 8 bases between them. There are 14 residues in the CDR3. Germline V lookup: CDR1 SGHRS, CDR2 YFSETQ. In nucleotides, the CDR3 is TGCGCCAGCAGCTTCGGCCAGAACCAAGAGACCCAGTACTTC. Encoded protein: CASSFGQNQETQYF.

This chain links TRBV28 with TRBJ2-7, with unresolved D. The CDR3 spans 13 residues. CDR1 is MDHEN and CDR2 is SYDVKM in the germline V gene. CDR3 amino acids: CAHAQGNSYEQYF. CDR3 DNA: TGTGCTCACGCACAAGGAAACTCCTACGAGCAGTACTTC.

J is TRBJ2-1 and V is TRBV29-1, with 10 bases identical to TRBD1. The CDR3 is 15 residues long. The germline V gene encodes CDR1 SQVTM and CDR2 ANQGSEA. V trimming: 1 base; J trimming: 7 bases; junction bases outside the gene matches: 7. The CDR3 sequence: CSVEVGQGGWNEQFF. The CDR3 DNA is TGCAGCGTTGAAGTAGGACAGGGGGGTTGGAATGAGCAGTTCTTC.

The rearrangement uses TRBV28 and TRBJ2-7, with D hard to call. CDR1 is MDHEN and CDR2 is SYDVKM in the germline V gene. Trimming took 1 base from V and 5 from J, leaving 6 bases between them. The CDR3 totals 12 residues. CDR3 loop: CASSLYGNEQYF. In DNA form, the CDR3 reads TGTGCCAGCAGTTTATATGGGAACGAGCAGTACTTC.

This clone was found once. V gene TRBV15 combines with J gene TRBJ2-5, with 14 bases matching TRBD2. The CDR3 totals 16 residues. In germline, CDR1 is LNHNV, CDR2 YYDKDF (reference sequence). Trimming cost V 4 bases and J 4 bases; bases outside gene matches: 5. The CDR3 bases are TGTGCCACCAGCACCAGACTAGCGGGAGGGGCAGAGACCCAGTACTTC. Its protein product is CATSTRLAGGAETQYF.

The J gene is TRBJ2-7, the V gene TRBV6-1, with 7 bases that match TRBD1. The CDR3 loop spans 15 amino acids. V trimming: 3 bases; J trimming: 3 bases; junction bases outside the gene matches: 8. Germline V gene lookup returns CDR1 MNHNS and CDR2 SASEGT. The CDR3 DNA follows: TGTGCCAGCAGTGAGGCCGTTACAGGGGTCTACGAGCAGTACTTC. Residues: CASSEAVTGVYEQYF.

The CDR3, as DNA: TGTGCCAGCAGCGCAAACAGGGGTCAGCCCCAGCATTTT. It specifies CASSANRGQPQHF. The J gene is TRBJ1-5, the V gene TRBV7-8; 7 bases agree with TRBD1. The CDR3 spans 13 residues. With 5 bases clipped from V and 6 bases from J, the junction kept 4 bases outside the gene matches. Germline loops: CDR1 SGHVS, CDR2 FQNEAQ.

This CDR3 is CASSLSPGGRETQYF. CDR3 bases: TGCGCCAGCAGCTTGAGTCCGGGAGGGCGGGAGACCCAGTACTTC. This chain connects TRBV5-1 to TRBJ2-5; 8 nucleotides align to TRBD2. Germline V lookup: CDR1 SGHRS, CDR2 YFSETQ. The J segment lost 5 bases and the V segment lost 1 base, leaving 7 bases of the junction unmatched. The CDR3 consists of 15 residues.

The gene calls are TRBV7-8 and TRBJ1-6; D remains unclear. The CDR3 is made up of 15 amino acids. V lost 2 bases to trimming and J lost 6 bases, with 11 bases between them. Germline CDR1 reads SGHVS; CDR2 reads FQNEAQ. The CDR3 is CASSLRRTGNSPLHF. The CDR3 DNA follows: TGTGCCAGCAGCTTAAGGCGGACCGGTAATTCACCCCTCCACTTT. The whole variable domain, remainder taken from reference TRBV7-8 and TRBJ1-6, is GAGVSQSPRYKVAKRGQDVALRCDPISGHVSLFWYQQALGQGPEFLTYFQNEAQLDKSGLPSDRFFAERPEGSVSTLKIQRTQQEDSAVYLCASSLRRTGNSPLHFGNGTRLTVT.

This chain links TRBV7-2 with TRBJ1-1, with D possibly matching TRBD1 (6 bases). CDR1 is SGHTA and CDR2 is FQGNSA in the germline V gene. The CDR3 is 15 residues long. Between the trimmed V and J ends, which lost 7 bases and 4 bases, there was a span of 19 bases. The CDR3 coding sequence is TGTGCCAGCACCGAGGGGGGTCAGAGGACCACTGAAGCTTTCTTT. Translating it yields CASTEGGQRTTEAFF.

As to this clone: Other DNA sequences in this specimen translate into the identical CDR3. V and J are TRBV6-5 and TRBJ1-1; unclear D gene. V lost 0 bases to trimming and J lost 1 base, with 6 bases between them. Germline CDR1 is MNHEY and CDR2 is SVGAGI. This CDR3 contains 14 residues. CDR3 DNA: TGTGCCAGCAGTTACTCGGGAGCGAACACTGAAGCTTTCTTT. Translation gives CASSYSGANTEAFF.

This clone was detected only a few times. This CDR3 is CASRRQGIAQPQHF. The CDR3 coding sequence is TGTGCCAGCAGGAGACAGGGGATAGCTCAGCCCCAGCATTTT. The gene calls are TRBV6-5 and TRBJ1-5, with 8 bases fitting TRBD1. The trim removed 6 bases at V and 6 bases at J, leaving 7 bases unmatched. Germline loops: CDR1 MNHEY, CDR2 SVGAGI. The CDR3 length is 14 residues.

This chain connects TRBV7-9 to TRBJ2-3; 11 nucleotides align to TRBD2. Trimming took 2 bases from V and 2 from J; bases not matched to a gene: 9. The germline V gene has CDR1 SEHNR and CDR2 FQNEAQ (reference sequence). The CDR3 sequence is 18 residues long. CDR3 sequence: CASSLTGLAGGLTDTQYF. DNA of the CDR3: TGTGCCAGCAGCTTAACCGGCCTAGCGGGAGGCCTCACAGATACGCAGTATTTT.

This clone was picked up one time. The same CDR3 is also encoded by other DNA sequences in this sample. The J gene is TRBJ2-1, the V gene TRBV19, with 8 bases lining up with TRBD2. CDR1 LNHDA and CDR2 SQIVND come from the germline V gene (reference sequence). This CDR3 region has 15 residues. V lost 3 bases and J lost 3; bases outside the gene matches: 4. As DNA, the CDR3 is TGTGCCAGTAGTATCTCCACTAGCGGCTACAATGAGCAGTTCTTC. It encodes CASSISTSGYNEQFF.

This chain joins TRBV15 and TRBJ2-1; 12 positions match TRBD2. Trimming at V came to 0 bases and at J to 6 bases, leaving 3 bases not matched to a gene. CDR3 length: 16 amino acids. CDR1 is LNHNV and CDR2 is YYDKDF in the germline V gene (reference sequence). The DNA for the CDR3 is TGTGCCACCAGCAGAGATCGACTAGCGGGAGTCAATGAGCAGTTCTTC. Amino acid sequence: CATSRDRLAGVNEQFF.

V is TRBV11-2 and J is TRBJ2-7, with 9 bases matching TRBD1. V gave up 1 base and J gave up 7 bases; unmatched junction bases: 11. The CDR3 is 16 residues long. CDR1 is SGHAT and CDR2 is FQNNGV in the germline V gene. The CDR3 DNA reads TGTGCCAGCAGCTTAGTCGGAGGACAGGGGCCGTGGGAGCAGTACTTC. It translates to CASSLVGGQGPWEQYF. The entire variable domain, with the rest obtained from reference TRBV11-2 and TRBJ2-7, is as follows: EAGVAQSPRYKIIEKRQSVAFWCNPISGHATLYWYQQILGQGPKLLIQFQNNGVVDDSQLPKDRFSAERLKGVDSTLKIQPAKLEDSAVYLCASSLVGGQGPWEQYFGPGTRLTVT.

The chain has TRBV28 and TRBJ1-3; no clear D. The CDR3 sequence is 15 residues long. Germline CDR1 is MDHEN and CDR2 is SYDVKM. V was cut by 4 bases and J by 4 bases, with 14 bases left in between. CDR3 nucleotide sequence: TGTGCCAGCAGTTCCACCGTTCGGGTGGGAAACACCATATATTTT. It is translated as CASSSTVRVGNTIYF.

This clone turned up a few times. The chain joins TRBV6-5 to TRBJ1-6; TRBD1 might be the D (5 bases). Germline V lookup: CDR1 MNHEY, CDR2 SVGAGI. Trimming cost V 7 bases and J 4 bases, with 11 bases left between them. The CDR3 contains 14 residues. CDR3 protein: CASKKGTYNSPLHF. The CDR3 DNA sequence: TGTGCCAGCAAAAAAGGGACTTATAATTCACCCCTCCACTTT.

This clone was seen a handful of times. The chain uses TRBV19 and TRBJ2-2; no clear D. The CDR3 covers 16 residues. CDR1 is LNHDA and CDR2 is SQIVND in the germline V gene (reference sequence). V was clipped by 3 bases and J by 5 bases, with 16 bases between them. CDR3 nucleotides: TGTGCCAGTAGTATCTTAGGCGCGGCGGAAACCGGGGAGCTGTTTTTT. Protein sequence: CASSILGAAETGELFF.